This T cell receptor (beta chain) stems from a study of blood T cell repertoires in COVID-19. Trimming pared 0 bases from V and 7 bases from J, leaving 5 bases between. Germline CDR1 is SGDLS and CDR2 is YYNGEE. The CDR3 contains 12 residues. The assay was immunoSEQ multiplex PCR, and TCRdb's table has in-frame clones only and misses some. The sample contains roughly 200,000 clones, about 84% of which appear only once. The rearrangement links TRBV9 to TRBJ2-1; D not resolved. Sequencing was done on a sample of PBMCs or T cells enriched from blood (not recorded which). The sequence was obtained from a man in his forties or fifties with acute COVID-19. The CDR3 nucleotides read TGTGCCAGCAGCGTAGCGGAGAATGAGCAGTTCTTC. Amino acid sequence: CASSVAENEQFF.